This TCR beta chain was recovered during a study of blood T cell repertoires in COVID-19. Study-level information: PBMCs, B-cell-depleted T cells, or T cells were the source of the cDNA or gDNA that made up the material.

TCRdb's copy holds only in-frame clones and misses some; the assay was immunoSEQ multiplex PCR. This sample yields around 99,000 clones, of which 70% to 85% are seen a single time; 7.9% belongs to the top ten. With V trimmed by 2 bases and J by 5 bases, 6 bases remained unmatched. This CDR3 region has 14 residues. Germline V CDR1 and CDR2: SGHNT, YYREEE (reference sequence). Input material: peripheral blood. The chain is built from TRBV5-4 and TRBJ1-1, with TRBD1 identical over 7 bases. This clonotype originated in a woman aged 80 or older with active or convalescent COVID-19. The CDR3 region is CASSFVTGRTEAFF. The CDR3 bases are TGTGCCAGCAGCTTCGTGACAGGGAGGACTGAAGCTTTCTTT. The full variable domain, in which reference TRBV5-4 and TRBJ1-1 provide the parts outside the CDR3, is ETGVTQSPTHLIKTRGQQVTLRCSSQSGHNTVSWYQQALGQGPQFIFQYYREEENGRGNFPPRFSGLQFPNYSSELNVNALELDDSALYLCASSFVTGRTEAFFGQGTRLTVV.